This T cell receptor beta chain was obtained from a study of metastatic and nonmetastatic thyroid tumors. Study context: Comparative analysis of repertoires was undertaken across blood and tumor or nodule tissue obtained from malignant and benign thyroid patients.

This clone was seen at least ten times. With MiXCR, TCRdb called clones anew from the PCR reads. The repertoire holds about 40,000 clones, with 11% as singletons. The CDR3 extends over 15 amino acids. V lost 7 bases, J lost 3 bases, and 7 bases stayed unmatched. Germline-derived CDR1 and CDR2 are MNHNS and SASEGT. Treatment of any kind had been given to no patient before thyroid surgery. The sequenced sample was blood. The chain uses TRBV6-1 and TRBJ1-2; 11 nucleotides agree with TRBD1. This receptor was taken from a female donor with papillary thyroid cancer or a benign thyroid nodule (not recorded which). Some clones in this sample may be carry-over from other donors' samples. The CDR3 here is CASIKGQGAHYGYTF. CDR3 nucleotide sequence: TGTGCCAGCATAAAAGGACAGGGGGCTCACTATGGCTACACCTTC.